This T cell receptor beta chain was recorded in a study of T cell responses to AZD1222 COVID-19 vaccine. Study results and limitations: Elevations in Spike-specific TCR breadth and depth followed administration of two AZD1222 doses. Spike-spanning, vaccine-associated CD4 TCRs were dominant at 160-218 and 743-854. Donor demographics were predominantly white British with a female majority; clonal diversity may be underestimated. Seropositivity was recorded at baseline in only a handful of AZD1222 recipients.

With respect to this clone: The antigen remains unidentified.

Between the trimmed V and J ends, which lost 0 bases and 5 bases, there was a span of 10 bases. CDR1 is ENHRY, CDR2 SYGVKD, per germline. CDR3 length: 14 residues. The data were produced by immunoSEQ multiplex PCR, yet TCRdb's version contains in-frame clones alone and is incomplete. The table includes 110,000 or so clones, roughly nine tenths detected once. The sequences come from peripheral blood, collected on day 0 of MenACWY control vaccination. V usage is TRBV10-3 and J usage is TRBJ1-1; D not certain. The sequence derives from an adult in good health. The CDR3 DNA reads TGTGCCATCAGTGAGTCTTCCCTGGGGACTGAAGCTTTCTTT. Amino acid sequence: CAISESSLGTEAFF.